Following are 15 T cell receptor beta chains from one sample sequenced in a study of technical replicates of blood from a few donors. The assay was immunoSEQ multiplex PCR, and TCRdb's table has in-frame clones only and misses some. The repertoire holds some 80,000 clones, with about 92% as singletons. Material: T cells isolated from PBMCs. The receptors stem from a human donor in good health.

The rearrangement links TRBV4-2 to TRBJ1-4; possibly TRBD1 for D (6 bases). This CDR3 region has 14 residues. Trimming cost V 0 bases and J 10 bases, with 12 bases left between them. Germline V lookup: CDR1 LGHNA, CDR2 YNFKEQ. For the CDR3, the DNA is TGTGCCAGCAGCCAAGAGACAGGCCGGGCAAAACTGTTTTTT. Its translation is CASSQETGRAKLFF.

This chain connects TRBV5-1 to TRBJ2-7; TRBD1 agrees at 8 bases. The CDR3 covers 14 residues. V was clipped by 5 bases and J by 3 bases; unmatched bases: 7. CDR1 SGHRS and CDR2 YFSETQ come from the germline V gene. The DNA of the CDR3 is TGCGCCAGCAGTTTTGGACAGGGAGGCTACGAGCAGTACTTC. This gives the protein CASSFGQGGYEQYF.

The V gene is TRBV6-6, the J gene TRBJ1-2; possibly TRBD1 for D (5 bases). Trimming cost V 0 bases and J 4 bases, with 12 bases left between them. The CDR3 consists of 15 residues. Germline assignment: CDR1 MNHNY and CDR2 SVGAGI (reference sequence). The CDR3 here is CASSYSPQEGYGYTF. Here the CDR3 DNA reads TGTGCCAGCAGTTACTCCCCACAGGAGGGCTATGGCTACACCTTC.

V gene TRBV7-8 combines with J gene TRBJ2-1; 8 bases align to TRBD2. J was trimmed by 4 bases and V by 4 bases; bases with no gene match: 9. Germline values: CDR1 SGHVS, CDR2 FQNEAQ. CDR3 length: 16 amino acids. The CDR3 nucleotides are TGTGCCAGCAGCTCCTATCGTATAGCGGGGTACAATGAGCAGTTCTTC. Residues: CASSSYRIAGYNEQFF.

This clone appeared a few times. This chain's CDR3 is CASSLQGALNEQFF. CDR3 nucleotides: TGTGCCAGCAGCTTACAGGGGGCCCTTAATGAGCAGTTCTTC. The chain recombines TRBV11-3 with TRBJ2-1; TRBD1 matches at 8 bases. The CDR3 consists of 14 residues. Trimming removed 2 bases from V and 7 bases from J; junction bases left unmatched: 4. Germline V gives CDR1 SGHNT, CDR2 YENEEA. Variable domain in full (rest from reference TRBV11-3 and TRBJ2-1): EAGVVQSPRYKIIEKKQPVAFWCNPISGHNTLYWYLQNLGQGPELLIRYENEEAVDDSQLPKDRFSAERLKGVDSTLKIQPAELGDSAVYLCASSLQGALNEQFFGPGTRLTVL.

The rearrangement uses TRBV27 and TRBJ2-7; 9 nucleotides agree with TRBD1. Germline CDR1 and CDR2: MNHEY and SMNVEV (reference sequence). The CDR3 totals 13 residues. V was pared by 5 bases and J by 2 bases, with 1 base of the junction left unmatched. CDR3 in DNA: TGTGCCAGCAGTCGACAGGGGGCCTACGAGCAGTACTTC. Protein sequence: CASSRQGAYEQYF.

A single count supports this clone. V gene TRBV6-1 combines with J gene TRBJ2-6; possibly TRBD1 for D (6 bases). V lost 4 bases and J lost 2, with 15 bases in between. Germline V gene data show CDR1 as MNHNS and CDR2 as SASEGT. This CDR3 is 17 amino acids long. The CDR3 DNA follows: TGTGCCAGCAGTGTGGGGGCGTTTTCTACTGGGGCCAACGTCCTGACTTTC. Translating it yields CASSVGAFSTGANVLTF.

This rearrangement joins TRBV9 to TRBJ2-2; 8 nucleotides line up with TRBD1. CDR3 length: 14 residues. J gave up 2 bases and V 8 bases, and 5 bases lay outside the gene matches. CDR1 SGDLS and CDR2 YYNGEE come from the germline V gene. DNA of the CDR3: TGTGCCAGGATGGGACAGGTTAACACCGGGGAGCTGTTTTTT. This gives the protein CARMGQVNTGELFF.

The gene calls are TRBV5-1 and TRBJ2-3; D gene uncertain. This CDR3 is 12 amino acids long. Trimming took 3 bases from V and 5 from J, leaving 7 bases between them. Germline V gives CDR1 SGHRS, CDR2 YFSETQ. CDR3 in DNA: TGCGCCAGCAGCTCCTACGGAGATACGCAGTATTTT. It translates to CASSSYGDTQYF.

This clone was recorded once. The chain is built from TRBV6-1 and TRBJ1-5, with 7 bases that match TRBD1. Germline lookup yields CDR1 MNHNS and CDR2 SASEGT. The CDR3 is made up of 14 amino acids. After removal of 6 bases from V and 4 bases from J, the junction contained 6 bases not matched to a gene. This CDR3 reads CASSPDRRNQPQHF. CDR3 sequence (DNA): TGTGCCAGCAGCCCGGACAGGCGGAATCAGCCCCAGCATTTT.

The rearrangement links TRBV4-1 to TRBJ2-7, with TRBD2 identical over 11 bases. CDR3 length: 16 amino acids. The germline V gene has CDR1 MGHRA and CDR2 YSYEKL. V was pared by 0 bases and J by 2 bases, with 3 bases of the junction left unmatched. CDR3 loop: CASSQDSLAGAYEQYF. Written as DNA, the CDR3 is TGCGCCAGCAGCCAAGATTCACTAGCGGGAGCCTACGAGCAGTACTTC.

This clone was found a few times. The chain joins TRBV27 to TRBJ1-5; maybe TRBD1 (5 bases). Deletions cut 0 bases from V and 2 bases from J, with 11 bases between. The CDR3 has 16 residues. The V gene's germline CDR1 is MNHEY and CDR2 SMNVEV (reference sequence). CDR3: CASSLSIPRGNQPQHF. DNA for the CDR3: TGTGCCAGCAGTTTATCGATCCCCAGGGGCAATCAGCCCCAGCATTTT.

J is TRBJ1-2 and V is TRBV25-1, with 7 bases identical to TRBD1. CDR1 and CDR2 from the germline V gene are MGHDK and SYGVNS. The CDR3 runs 13 residues. Trimming took 5 bases from V and 2 from J; bases not matched to a gene: 2. The DNA for the CDR3 is TGTGCCAGCAGTAAGGGACAGAACTATGGCTACACCTTC. Residues: CASSKGQNYGYTF.

V usage is TRBV14 and J usage is TRBJ1-1; D is perhaps TRBD1 (5 bases). The CDR3 sequence is 16 residues long. The germline CDR1 and CDR2 sequences are SGHDN and FVKESK. Trimming took 1 base from V and 4 from J, leaving 16 bases between them. CDR3 sequence (DNA): TGTGCCAGCAGCCAAGGAGGGTGGGGGGTCCCCACTGAAGCTTTCTTT. Translation gives CASSQGGWGVPTEAFF.

The genes are TRBV18 and TRBJ2-7; TRBD1 agrees at 12 bases. CDR1 and CDR2 from the germline V gene are KGHSH and LQKENI. Losses at the gene ends were 2 bases for V and 5 bases for J; bases not matched to a gene: 7. The CDR3 loop spans 16 amino acids. The CDR3 spells CASSPTGTGGFHEQYF. Written as DNA, the CDR3 is TGTGCCAGCTCACCAACGGGGACAGGGGGCTTCCACGAGCAGTACTTC.